The clone carrying this T cell receptor (beta chain) was seen only once. The data stem from a study of shared clonotypes between healthy human individuals. Study summary: Researchers assigned three CD4 naive, three CD4 memory, two CD8 naive and one CD8 memory plate to each donor.

Trimming pared 3 bases from V and 7 bases from J, leaving 13 bases between. Germline CDR1 reads GTSNPN; CDR2 reads SVGIG (reference sequence). The CDR3 length is 13 residues. Method: immunoSEQ multiplex PCR; TCRdb's copy keeps in-frame clones and lacks some. The sample has approximately 1,500,000 clones, over 95% seen once. The chain uses TRBV30 and TRBJ2-1; perhaps TRBD2 as D (6 bases). The sample consisted of naive CD4+ T cells sorted from blood. Specified subset: CD45RA+ positively selected. This sequence was found in a man aged 25 to 40 in good health. The CDR3 protein is CAWSLAFRNEQFF. The CDR3 nucleotides read TGTGCCTGGAGCCTAGCGTTTCGGAATGAGCAGTTCTTC.